This T cell receptor (beta chain) stems from a study of blood T cell repertoires in COVID-19. Study background: Sites in the United States, Italy and Spain provided acute and convalescent COVID-19 samples. T cells, B-cell-depleted T cells, or PBMCs provided the cDNA or gDNA that served as material.

The V gene's germline CDR1 is SGHRS and CDR2 YFSETQ. The V end was cut by 2 bases, the J end by 3 bases, with 17 bases between. The CDR3 is 16 amino acids. Study processing details: Reference gene primer amplification gave estimated nucleated cell counts. Data came from immunoSEQ multiplex PCR; TCRdb stores just in-frame clones and leaves some out. V and J calls and clone size are those listed in that table; D and trimming were worked out from the DNA. The sample has tens of thousands of clones, just under 85% seen once. This sequence was found in a man in his 70s with acute or convalescent COVID-19. The chain carries TRBV5-1 and TRBJ2-5; D gene uncertain. The sample consisted of peripheral blood. The CDR3 region is CASSFGTRGGKETQYF. DNA for the CDR3: TGCGCCAGCAGCTTCGGAACGCGAGGCGGAAAAGAGACCCAGTACTTC.